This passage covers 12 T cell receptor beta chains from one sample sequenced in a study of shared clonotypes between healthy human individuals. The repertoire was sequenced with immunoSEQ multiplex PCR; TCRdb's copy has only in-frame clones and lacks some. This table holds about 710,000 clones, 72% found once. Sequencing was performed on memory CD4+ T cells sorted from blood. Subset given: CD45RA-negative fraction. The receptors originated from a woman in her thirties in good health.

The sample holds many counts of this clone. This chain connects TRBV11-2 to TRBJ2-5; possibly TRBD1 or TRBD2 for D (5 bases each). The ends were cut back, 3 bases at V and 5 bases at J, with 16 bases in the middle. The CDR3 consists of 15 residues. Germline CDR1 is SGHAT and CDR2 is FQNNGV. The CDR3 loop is CASSLGDGHTETQYF. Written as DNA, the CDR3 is TGTGCCAGCAGCTTGGGGGACGGCCATACGGAGACCCAGTACTTC.

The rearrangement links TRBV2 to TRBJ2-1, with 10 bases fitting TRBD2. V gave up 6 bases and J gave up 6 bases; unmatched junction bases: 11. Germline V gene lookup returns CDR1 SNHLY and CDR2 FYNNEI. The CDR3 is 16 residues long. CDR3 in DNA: TGTGCCAGCAGGGGAATTCTAGCGGGAGTTTTCAATGAGCAGTTCTTC. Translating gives CASRGILAGVFNEQFF.

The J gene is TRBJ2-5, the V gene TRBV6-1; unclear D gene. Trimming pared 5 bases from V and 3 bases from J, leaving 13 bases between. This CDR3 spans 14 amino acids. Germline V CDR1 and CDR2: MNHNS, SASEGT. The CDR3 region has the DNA TGTGCCAGCAGTAACCGGGTCAGCGAAGAGACCCAGTACTTC. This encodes CASSNRVSEETQYF.

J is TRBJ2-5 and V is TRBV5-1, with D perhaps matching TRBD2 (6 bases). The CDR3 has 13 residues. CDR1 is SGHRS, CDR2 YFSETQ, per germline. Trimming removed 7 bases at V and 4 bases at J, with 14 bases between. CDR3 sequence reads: CASQAGWGETQYF. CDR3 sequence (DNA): TGCGCCAGCCAAGCGGGCTGGGGAGAGACCCAGTACTTC.

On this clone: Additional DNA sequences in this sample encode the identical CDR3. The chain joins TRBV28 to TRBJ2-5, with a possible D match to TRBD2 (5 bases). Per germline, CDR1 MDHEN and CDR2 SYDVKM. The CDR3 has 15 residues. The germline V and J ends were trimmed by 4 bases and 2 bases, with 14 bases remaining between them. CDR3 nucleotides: TGTGCCAGCAGTTCCCCTGGACGGGGTCAAGAGACCCAGTACTTC. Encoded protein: CASSSPGRGQETQYF.

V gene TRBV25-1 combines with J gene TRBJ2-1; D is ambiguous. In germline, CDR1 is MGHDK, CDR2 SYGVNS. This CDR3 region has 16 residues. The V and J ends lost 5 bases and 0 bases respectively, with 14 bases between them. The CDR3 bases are TGTGCCAGCAGTCTCGTCAGAGACAACTCCTACAATGAGCAGTTCTTC. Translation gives CASSLVRDNSYNEQFF.

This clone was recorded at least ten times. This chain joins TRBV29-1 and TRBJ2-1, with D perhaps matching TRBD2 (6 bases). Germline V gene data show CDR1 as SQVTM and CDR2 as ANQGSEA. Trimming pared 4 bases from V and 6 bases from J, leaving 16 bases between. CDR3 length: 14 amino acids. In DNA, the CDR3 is TGCAGCGTTGTGGGCCCCTACGGGGGCAATGAGCAGTTCTTC. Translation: CSVVGPYGGNEQFF.

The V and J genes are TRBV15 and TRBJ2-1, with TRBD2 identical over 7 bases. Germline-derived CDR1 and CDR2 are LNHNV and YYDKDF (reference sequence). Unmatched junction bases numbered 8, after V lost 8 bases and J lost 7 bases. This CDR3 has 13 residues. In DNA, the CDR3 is TGTGCCACCTCGGGGGGACTTTGGAATGAGCAGTTCTTC. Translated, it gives CATSGGLWNEQFF. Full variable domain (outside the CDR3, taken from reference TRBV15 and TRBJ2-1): DAMVIQNPRYQVTQFGKPVTLSCSQTLNHNVMYWYQQKSSQAPKLLFHYYDKDFNNEADTPDNFQSRRPNTSFCFLDIRSPGLGDTAMYLCATSGGLWNEQFFGPGTRLTVL.

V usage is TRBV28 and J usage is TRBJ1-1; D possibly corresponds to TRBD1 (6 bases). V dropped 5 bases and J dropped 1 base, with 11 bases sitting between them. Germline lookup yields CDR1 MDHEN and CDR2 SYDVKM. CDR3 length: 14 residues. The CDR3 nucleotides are TGTGCCAGCAGTCCTATACAGGGGAACACTGAAGCTTTCTTT. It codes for CASSPIQGNTEAFF.

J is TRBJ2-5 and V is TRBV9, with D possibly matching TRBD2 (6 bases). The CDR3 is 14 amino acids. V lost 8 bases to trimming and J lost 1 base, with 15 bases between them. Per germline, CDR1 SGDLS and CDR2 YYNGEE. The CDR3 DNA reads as TGTGCCAGTGCAGCGGGTTACGTCCAAGAGACCCAGTACTTC. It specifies CASAAGYVQETQYF.

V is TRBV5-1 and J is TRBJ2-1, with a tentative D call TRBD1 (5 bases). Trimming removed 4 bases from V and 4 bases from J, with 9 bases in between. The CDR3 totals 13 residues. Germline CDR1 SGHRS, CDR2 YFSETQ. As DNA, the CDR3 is TGCGCCAGCAGCCTGACAGTATACAATGAGCAGTTCTTC. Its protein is CASSLTVYNEQFF.

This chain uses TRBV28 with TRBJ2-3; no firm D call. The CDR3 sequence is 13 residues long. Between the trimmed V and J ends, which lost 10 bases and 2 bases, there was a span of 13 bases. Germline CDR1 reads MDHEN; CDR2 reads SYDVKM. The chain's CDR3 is CATTPRNTDTQYF. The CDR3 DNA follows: TGTGCCACCACCCCCCGGAACACAGATACGCAGTATTTT.